This TCR beta chain originates from a study of blood T cells in healthy people across ages. Germline V gives CDR1 DFQATT, CDR2 SNEGSKA (reference sequence). Deletions cut 5 bases from V and 0 bases from J, with 14 bases between. The CDR3 has 15 residues. The authors ran a second PCR of 7 to 11 cycles using a sample-barcoded 5' primer and a J-beta primer mix. From the 5' RACE reads, TCRdb called clonotypes with MiXCR, one entry per CDR3 protein. The sample shows nearly 800,000 distinct CDR3 sequences, more than 20% of them seen only once. This sample was also put to use in a study of T cells of mothers and their children. As that report states: Three healthy Caucasian mothers, along with their six children, served as the donors.

Sequenced sample: blood. This chain links TRBV20-1 with TRBJ2-1; D might be TRBD2 (6 bases). This receptor was identified in a boy younger than 18 in good health. CDR3 sequence reads: CSAQAAGGSYNEQFF. The DNA for the CDR3 is TGCAGTGCTCAAGCCGCCGGGGGCTCCTACAATGAGCAGTTCTTC.